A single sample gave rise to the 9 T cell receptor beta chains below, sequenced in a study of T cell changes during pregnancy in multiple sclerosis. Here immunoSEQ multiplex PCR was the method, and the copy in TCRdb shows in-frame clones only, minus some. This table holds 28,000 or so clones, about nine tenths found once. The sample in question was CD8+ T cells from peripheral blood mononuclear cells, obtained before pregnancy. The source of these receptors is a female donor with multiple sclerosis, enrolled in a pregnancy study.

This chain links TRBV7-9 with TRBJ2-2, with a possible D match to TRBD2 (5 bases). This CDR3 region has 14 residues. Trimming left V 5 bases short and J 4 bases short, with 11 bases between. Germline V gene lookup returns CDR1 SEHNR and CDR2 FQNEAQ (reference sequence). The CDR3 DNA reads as TGTGCCAGCAGCCCCGTACTAGGCACCGGGGAGCTGTTTTTT. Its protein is CASSPVLGTGELFF.

The CDR3 here is CASSQEFGLAGLDEQYF. CDR3 coding DNA: TGCGCCAGCAGCCAAGAATTCGGACTAGCGGGACTCGACGAGCAGTACTTC. The chain joins TRBV4-1 to TRBJ2-7; TRBD2 aligns across 12 bases. Trimming at V came to 0 bases and at J to 5 bases, leaving 8 bases not matched to a gene. Germline V lookup: CDR1 MGHRA, CDR2 YSYEKL. The CDR3 spans 17 residues.

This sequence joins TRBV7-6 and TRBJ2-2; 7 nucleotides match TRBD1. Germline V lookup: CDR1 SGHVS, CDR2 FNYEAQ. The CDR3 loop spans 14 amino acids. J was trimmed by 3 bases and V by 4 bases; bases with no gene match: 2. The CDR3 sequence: CASSSRGYTGELFF. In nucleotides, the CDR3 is TGTGCCAGCAGCTCCAGGGGGTACACCGGGGAGCTGTTTTTT.

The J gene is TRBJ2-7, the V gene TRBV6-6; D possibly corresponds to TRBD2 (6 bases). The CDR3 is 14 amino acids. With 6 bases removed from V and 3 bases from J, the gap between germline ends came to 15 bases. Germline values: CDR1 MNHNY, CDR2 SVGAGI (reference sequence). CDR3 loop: CASSPPGDLYEQYF. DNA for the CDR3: TGTGCCAGCAGCCCCCCGGGAGACCTCTACGAGCAGTACTTC.

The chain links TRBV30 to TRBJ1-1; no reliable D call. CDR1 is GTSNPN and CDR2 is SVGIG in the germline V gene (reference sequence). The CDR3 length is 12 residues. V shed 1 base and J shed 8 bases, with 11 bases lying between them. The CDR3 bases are TGTGCCTGGAGTGGCGGGTGGGAGGAAGCTTTCTTT. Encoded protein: CAWSGGWEEAFF.

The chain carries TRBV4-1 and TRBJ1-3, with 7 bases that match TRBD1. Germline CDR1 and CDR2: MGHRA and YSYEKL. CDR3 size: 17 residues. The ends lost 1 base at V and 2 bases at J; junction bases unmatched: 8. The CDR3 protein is CASSQVGQLGPGNTIYF. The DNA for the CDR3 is TGCGCCAGCAGCCAAGTGGGACAGTTGGGGCCTGGAAACACCATATATTTT.

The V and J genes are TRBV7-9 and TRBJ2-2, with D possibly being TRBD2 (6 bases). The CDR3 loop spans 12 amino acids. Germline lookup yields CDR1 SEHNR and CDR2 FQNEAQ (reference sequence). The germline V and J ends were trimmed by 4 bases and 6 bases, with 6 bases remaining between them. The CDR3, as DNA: TGTGCCAGCAGCTCGGGGGCCGGGGAGCTGTTTTTT. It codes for CASSSGAGELFF.

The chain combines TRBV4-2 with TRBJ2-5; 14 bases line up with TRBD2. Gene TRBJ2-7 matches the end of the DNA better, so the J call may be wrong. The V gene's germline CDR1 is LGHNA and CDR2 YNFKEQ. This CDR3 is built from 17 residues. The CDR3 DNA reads TGTGCCAGCAGCCTGGGACTAGCGGGAGAGGGTGGGTACGAGCAGTACTTC. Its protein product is CASSLGLAGEGGYEQYF.

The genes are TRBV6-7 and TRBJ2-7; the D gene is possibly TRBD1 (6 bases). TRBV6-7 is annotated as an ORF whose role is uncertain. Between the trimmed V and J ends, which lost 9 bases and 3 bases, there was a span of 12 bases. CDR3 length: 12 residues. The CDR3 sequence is CARTTQGYEQYF. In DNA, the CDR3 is TGTGCCAGGACGACACAGGGCTACGAGCAGTACTTC.